One and the same sample provided the 21 T cell receptor beta chains below, sequenced in a study of blood T cell repertoires in COVID-19. Sequencing was performed with immunoSEQ multiplex PCR; in TCRdb, only in-frame clones are kept and a portion is missing. Among approximately 250,000 clones, less than 90% were seen once, and the ten largest hold almost 2%. Sequencing input: peripheral blood. These receptors were taken from a man aged 25-45 years with active or convalescent COVID-19.

The V and J genes are TRBV2 and TRBJ2-1, with TRBD2 identical over 7 bases. Germline CDR1 reads SNHLY; CDR2 reads FYNNEI. This CDR3 contains 16 residues. V dropped 7 bases and J dropped 2; count of bases not matched to a gene: 11. The CDR3 is CASMWVGGGTYNEQFF. CDR3 DNA: TGTGCCAGCATGTGGGTGGGCGGGGGAACCTACAATGAGCAGTTCTTC.

This rearrangement joins TRBV27 to TRBJ2-7; 9 bases are shared with TRBD1. V trimming: 5 bases; J trimming: 4 bases; junction bases outside the gene matches: 0. Germline lookup yields CDR1 MNHEY and CDR2 SMNVEV (reference sequence). The CDR3 spans 12 residues. The CDR3 is CASSDRGYEQYF. The CDR3 bases are TGTGCCAGCAGTGACAGGGGGTACGAGCAGTACTTC.

This chain links TRBV5-1 with TRBJ2-1; 7 bases line up with TRBD1. Germline values: CDR1 SGHRS, CDR2 YFSETQ. CDR3 size: 16 residues. J was trimmed by 7 bases and V by 4 bases; bases with no gene match: 14. CDR3 sequence: CASSLSPTSGGNEQFF. DNA for the CDR3: TGCGCCAGCAGCCTGAGTCCCACTTCAGGGGGAAATGAGCAGTTCTTC.

The CDR3, as DNA: TGTGCCAGCAGCGTAGGTGCTCCGGGGAATAATTCACCCCTCCACTTT. Translation: CASSVGAPGNNSPLHF. The chain is built from TRBV9 and TRBJ1-6; no clear D gene. CDR1 and CDR2 (germline): SGDLS, YYNGEE. CDR3 length: 16 amino acids. The germline V and J ends were trimmed by 0 bases and 5 bases, with 12 bases remaining between them.

This rearrangement joins TRBV23-1 to TRBJ2-1; 11 bases are a match to TRBD1. TRBV23-1 is identified as an open reading frame with a role that is uncertain. This CDR3 comprises 17 residues. Germline trimming cut 3 bases from V and 10 bases from J; bases unmatched to any gene: 14. The CDR3 is CASSHHNRDRGYWEQFF. CDR3 coding DNA: TGCGCCAGCAGTCACCACAACCGGGACAGGGGGTACTGGGAGCAGTTCTTC.

This chain joins TRBV4-3 and TRBJ1-1; D may be TRBD1 (6 bases). Germline CDR1 reads LGHNA; CDR2 reads YSLEER. The V gene lost 4 bases and the J gene lost 3 bases, with 21 bases spanning the gap. This CDR3 spans 17 amino acids. CDR3 in DNA: TGCGCCAGCAGCCGCACAGGGCGTTCGTATAAGGACACTGAAGCTTTCTTT. Translated, it gives CASSRTGRSYKDTEAFF.

The chain employs TRBV6-6 and TRBJ2-7, with a weak D call TRBD1 (5 bases). In germline, CDR1 is MNHNY, CDR2 SVGAGI (reference sequence). The CDR3 runs 14 residues. Trimming removed 2 bases at V and 3 bases at J, with 11 bases between. The CDR3 DNA follows: TGTGCCAGCAGTTACGGCGAAACAGGCTACGAGCAGTACTTC. Protein: CASSYGETGYEQYF.

The chain is built from TRBV19 and TRBJ1-1, with D tentatively TRBD1 (5 bases). CDR3 length: 13 residues. CDR1 is LNHDA, CDR2 SQIVND, per germline (reference sequence). Between the trimmed V and J ends, which lost 3 bases and 8 bases, there was a span of 13 bases. The DNA of the CDR3 is TGTGCCAGTAGTATTGGGGGGGGAGTAGAAGCTTTCTTT. It codes for CASSIGGGVEAFF.

This chain uses TRBV29-1 with TRBJ1-1, with 7 positions matching TRBD1. CDR1 and CDR2 from the germline V gene are SQVTM and ANQGSEA. V lost 7 bases to trimming and J lost 4 bases; unmatched junction nucleotides: 6. The CDR3 loop spans 12 amino acids. The CDR3 sequence is CSARQGSTEAFF. The CDR3 DNA reads TGCAGCGCCCGACAGGGTAGCACTGAAGCTTTCTTT.

The chain has TRBV4-1 and TRBJ1-1; no reliable D call. CDR3 length: 13 residues. Looked up from germline, CDR1 is MGHRA and CDR2 is YSYEKL. V lost 3 bases, J lost 2 bases, and 7 bases lay in between. For the CDR3, the DNA is TGCGCCAGCAGCCACTTAATAAACACTGAAGCTTTCTTT. Translating it yields CASSHLINTEAFF.

This clone was seen a few times. V gene TRBV6-4 combines with J gene TRBJ2-1, with D perhaps TRBD2 (5 bases). Trimming shortened V by 0 bases and J by 4 bases, and 10 bases separated the two germline ends. CDR3 length equals 15 residues. Germline V gene sequence: CDR1 MRHNA, CDR2 SNTAGT. The CDR3 region is CASSDSVGDYNEQFF. The CDR3 coding sequence is TGTGCCAGCAGTGACTCGGTGGGAGATTACAATGAGCAGTTCTTC.

The V call is TRBV6-2 or TRBV6-3, the J call TRBJ2-3; D is unclear. The ends were cut back, 2 bases at V and 0 bases at J, with 9 bases in the middle. Germline V gives CDR1 MNHEY, CDR2 SVGEGT. The CDR3 runs 15 residues. CDR3: CASSYVQASTDTQYF. The CDR3 bases are TGTGCCAGCAGTTACGTTCAGGCTAGCACAGATACGCAGTATTTT.

The genes are TRBV4-3 and TRBJ1-1; tentatively, D is TRBD1 (6 bases). The CDR3 is 17 amino acids. Germline V gene data show CDR1 as LGHNA and CDR2 as YSLEER. V dropped 6 bases and J dropped 0 bases, with 20 bases sitting between them. The CDR3 sequence is CASSGGGPSQMNTEAFF. The CDR3, as DNA: TGCGCCAGCAGTGGCGGGGGCCCAAGCCAGATGAACACTGAAGCTTTCTTT.

V and J are TRBV19 and TRBJ1-1, with D perhaps matching TRBD1 (5 bases). In germline, CDR1 is LNHDA, CDR2 SQIVND (reference sequence). The length of the CDR3 is 14 residues. Trimming left V 1 base short and J 5 bases short, with 11 bases between. The CDR3 sequence is CASSIGSKGTEAFF. CDR3 sequence (DNA): TGTGCCAGTAGTATAGGTAGTAAGGGGACTGAAGCTTTCTTT.

V is TRBV5-6 and J is TRBJ2-3, with TRBD1 matching 9 bases. J was trimmed by 11 bases and V by 3 bases; bases with no gene match: 7. Germline CDR1 SGHDT, CDR2 YYEEEE. This CDR3 is 13 amino acids long. CDR3 bases: TGTGCCAGCAGCTCCGGGGACAGGGACAAGCAGTATTTT. It codes for CASSSGDRDKQYF.

This clone has only one observation. The chain is built from TRBV18 and TRBJ1-1; no reliable D call. The CDR3 consists of 12 residues. Trimming pared 6 bases from V and 2 bases from J, leaving 7 bases between. The germline CDR1 and CDR2 sequences are KGHSH and LQKENI. The CDR3 nucleotides read TGTGCCAGCTCCCGAGGAAACACTGAAGCTTTCTTT. This translates into CASSRGNTEAFF.

This chain's CDR3 is CASSSTTSGNTIYF. The CDR3 nucleotides read TGTGCCAGCAGTTCCACAACCTCTGGAAACACCATATATTTT. V gene TRBV6-5 combines with J gene TRBJ1-3; no firm D call. In germline, CDR1 is MNHEY, CDR2 SVGAGI. The germline V and J ends were trimmed by 4 bases and 0 bases, with 7 bases remaining between them. CDR3 length equals 14 residues.

The genes are TRBV21-1 and TRBJ2-5; TRBD1, as called in the table, went unchecked against the DNA. TRBV21-1 is listed as a pseudogene. The CDR3 length is 21 residues. The CDR3 nucleotides read TGTGCCAGCAGCAAACATGGGGTTTGTTCAGGGGGCGTCGGGTTTAGAGAGACCCAGTACTTC. Protein: CASSKHGVCSGGVGFRETQYF.

This clone appeared a few times. The chain carries TRBV3-1 (or the pseudogene TRBV3-2) and TRBJ2-5; possible D gene TRBD2, 5 bases. V lost 5 bases, J lost 5 bases, and 12 bases lay in between. The germline V gene has CDR1 LGHDT and CDR2 YNNKEL (reference sequence). The CDR3 consists of 13 residues. CDR3 residues: CASSATRRETQYF. The CDR3 DNA sequence: TGTGCCAGCAGCGCAACTAGACGGGAGACCCAGTACTTC.

The chain uses TRBV2 and TRBJ2-3; D remains unclear. From germline, CDR1 is SNHLY and CDR2 FYNNEI. This CDR3 is built from 13 residues. V lost 8 bases to trimming and J lost 3 bases, with 12 bases between them. In DNA, the CDR3 is TGTGCCAGCCCTCCTCCGGAGACAGATACGCAGTATTTT. Its protein product is CASPPPETDTQYF.

CDR3: CASSARGRNYGYTF. CDR3 sequence (DNA): TGTGCCAGCAGTGCCAGGGGACGGAACTATGGCTACACCTTC. This chain joins TRBV25-1 and TRBJ1-2, with a weak D call TRBD1 (6 bases). This CDR3 has 14 amino acids. V lost 4 bases and J 2 bases, leaving 11 bases between the germline ends. Germline values: CDR1 MGHDK, CDR2 SYGVNS.